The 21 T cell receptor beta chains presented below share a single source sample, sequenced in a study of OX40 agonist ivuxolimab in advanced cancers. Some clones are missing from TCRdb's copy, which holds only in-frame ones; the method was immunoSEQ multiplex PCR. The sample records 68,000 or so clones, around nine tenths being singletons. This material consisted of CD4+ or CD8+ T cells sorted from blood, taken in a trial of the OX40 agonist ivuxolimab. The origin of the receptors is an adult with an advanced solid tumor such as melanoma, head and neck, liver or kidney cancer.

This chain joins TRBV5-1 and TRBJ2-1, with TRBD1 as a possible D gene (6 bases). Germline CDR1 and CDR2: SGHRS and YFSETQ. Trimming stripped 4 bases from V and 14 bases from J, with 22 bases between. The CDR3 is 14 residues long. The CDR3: CASSPDRPPRAEFF. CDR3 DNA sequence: TGCGCCAGCAGCCCTGACAGGCCACCACGAGCCGAGTTCTTC.

In DNA form, the CDR3 reads TGTGCCAGCAGCTCACCCCCTAGCGGGGGGAGCTCCTACAATGAGCAGTTCTTC. Encoded protein: CASSSPPSGGSSYNEQFF. The chain carries TRBV7-2 and TRBJ2-1; 11 positions match TRBD2. The CDR3 contains 18 residues. The trim removed 4 bases at V and 0 bases at J, leaving 8 bases unmatched. The germline CDR1 and CDR2 sequences are SGHTA and FQGNSA. Looking up the rest from reference TRBV7-2 and TRBJ2-1 gives the full variable domain: GAGVSQSPSNKVTEKGKDVELRCDPISGHTALYWYRQSLGQGLEFLIYFQGNSAPDKSGLPSDRFSAERTGGSVSTLTIQRTQQEDSAVYLCASSSPPSGGSSYNEQFFGPGTRLTVL.

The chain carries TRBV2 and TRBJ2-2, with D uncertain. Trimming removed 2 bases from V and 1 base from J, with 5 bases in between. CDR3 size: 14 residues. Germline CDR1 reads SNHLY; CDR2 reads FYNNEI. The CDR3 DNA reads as TGTGCCAGCAGTGAAAACAGGAACACCGGGGAGCTGTTTTTT. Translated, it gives CASSENRNTGELFF.

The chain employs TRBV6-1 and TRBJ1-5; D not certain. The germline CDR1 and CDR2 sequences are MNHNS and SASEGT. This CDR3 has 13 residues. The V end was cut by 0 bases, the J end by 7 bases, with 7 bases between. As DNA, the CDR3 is TGTGCCAGCAGTGAAGCGGAGTGGCAGCCCCAGCATTTT. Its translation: CASSEAEWQPQHF.

CDR3 sequence (DNA): TGTGCCAGCAGTTACGGCAGGACAGGGGATTCACCCCTCCACTTT. Its translation: CASSYGRTGDSPLHF. The chain employs TRBV6-5 and TRBJ1-6, with 9 bases matching TRBD1. CDR1 MNHEY and CDR2 SVGAGI come from the germline V gene. Trimming removed 2 bases from V and 8 bases from J; junction bases left unmatched: 4. CDR3 length: 15 amino acids.

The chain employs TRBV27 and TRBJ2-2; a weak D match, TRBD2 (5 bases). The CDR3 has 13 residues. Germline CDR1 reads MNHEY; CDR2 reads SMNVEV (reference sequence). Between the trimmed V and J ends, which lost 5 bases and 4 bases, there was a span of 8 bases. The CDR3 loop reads CASSLRGTGELFF. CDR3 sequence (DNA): TGTGCCAGCAGTCTCCGGGGCACCGGGGAGCTGTTTTTT.

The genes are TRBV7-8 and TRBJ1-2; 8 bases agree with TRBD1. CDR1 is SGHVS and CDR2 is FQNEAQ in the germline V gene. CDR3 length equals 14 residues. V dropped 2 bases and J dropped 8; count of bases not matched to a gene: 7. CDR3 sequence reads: CASSLSTGAVGYTF. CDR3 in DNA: TGTGCCAGCAGCTTATCGACAGGGGCGGTCGGCTACACCTTC.

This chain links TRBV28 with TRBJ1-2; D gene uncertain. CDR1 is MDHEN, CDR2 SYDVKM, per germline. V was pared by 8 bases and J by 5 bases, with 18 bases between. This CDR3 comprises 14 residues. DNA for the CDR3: TGTGCCAGCTCCTACCTCGGACGGAATTATGGCTACACCTTC. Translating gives CASSYLGRNYGYTF.

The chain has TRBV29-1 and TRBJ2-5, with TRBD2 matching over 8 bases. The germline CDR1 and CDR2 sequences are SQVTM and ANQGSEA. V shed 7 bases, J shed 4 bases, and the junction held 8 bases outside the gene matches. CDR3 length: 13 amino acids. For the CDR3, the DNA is TGCAGCGCTCCCACGGGGGGGGGAGAGACCCAGTACTTC. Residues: CSAPTGGGETQYF.

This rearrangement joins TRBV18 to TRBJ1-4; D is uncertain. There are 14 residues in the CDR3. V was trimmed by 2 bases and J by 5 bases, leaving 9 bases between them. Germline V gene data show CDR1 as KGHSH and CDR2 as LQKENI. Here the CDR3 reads CASSPGIQNEKLFF. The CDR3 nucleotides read TGTGCCAGCTCACCAGGAATACAAAATGAAAAACTGTTTTTT.

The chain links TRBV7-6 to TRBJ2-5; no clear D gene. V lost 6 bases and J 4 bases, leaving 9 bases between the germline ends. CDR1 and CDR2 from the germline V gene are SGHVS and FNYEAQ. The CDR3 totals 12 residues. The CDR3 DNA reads TGTGCCAGCAGAAGGGTGGGAGAGACCCAGTACTTC. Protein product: CASRRVGETQYF.

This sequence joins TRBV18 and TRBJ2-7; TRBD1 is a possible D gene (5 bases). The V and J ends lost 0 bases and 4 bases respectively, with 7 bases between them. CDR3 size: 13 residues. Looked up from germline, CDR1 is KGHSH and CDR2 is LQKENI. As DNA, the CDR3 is TGTGCCAGCTCACCACCTTGGACATACGAGCAGTACTTC. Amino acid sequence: CASSPPWTYEQYF. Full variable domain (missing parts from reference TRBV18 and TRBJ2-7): NAGVMQNPRHLVRRRGQEARLRCSPMKGHSHVYWYRQLPEEGLKFMVYLQKENIIDESGMPKERFSAEFPKEGPSILRIQQVVRGDSAAYFCASSPPWTYEQYFGPGTRLTVT.

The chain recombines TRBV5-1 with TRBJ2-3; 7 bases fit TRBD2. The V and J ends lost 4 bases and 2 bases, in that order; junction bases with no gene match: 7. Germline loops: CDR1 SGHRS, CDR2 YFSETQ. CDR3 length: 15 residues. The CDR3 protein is CASSQSGIFTDTQYF. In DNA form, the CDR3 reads TGCGCCAGCAGCCAAAGCGGGATTTTCACAGATACGCAGTATTTT.

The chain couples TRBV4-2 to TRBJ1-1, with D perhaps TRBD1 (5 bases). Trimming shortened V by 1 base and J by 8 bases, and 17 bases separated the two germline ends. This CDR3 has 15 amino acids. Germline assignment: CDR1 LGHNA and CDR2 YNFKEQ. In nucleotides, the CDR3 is TGTGCCAGCAGCCAAGGATCGAACGGGGAGGGGGAAGCTTTCTTT. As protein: CASSQGSNGEGEAFF.

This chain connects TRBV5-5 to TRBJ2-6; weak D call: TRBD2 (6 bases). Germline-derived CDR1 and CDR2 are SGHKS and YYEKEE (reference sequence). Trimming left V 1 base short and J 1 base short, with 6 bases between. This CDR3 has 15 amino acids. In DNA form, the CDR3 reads TGTGCCAGCAGCTTGCGGGAGTCTGGGGCCAACGTCCTGACTTTC. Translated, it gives CASSLRESGANVLTF.

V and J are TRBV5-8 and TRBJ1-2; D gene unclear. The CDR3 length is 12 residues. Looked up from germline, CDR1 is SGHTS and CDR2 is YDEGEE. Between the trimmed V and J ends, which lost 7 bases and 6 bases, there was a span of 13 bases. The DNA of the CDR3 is TGTGCCAGCTATTTGGGAAGGGATGGCTACACCTTC. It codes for CASYLGRDGYTF.

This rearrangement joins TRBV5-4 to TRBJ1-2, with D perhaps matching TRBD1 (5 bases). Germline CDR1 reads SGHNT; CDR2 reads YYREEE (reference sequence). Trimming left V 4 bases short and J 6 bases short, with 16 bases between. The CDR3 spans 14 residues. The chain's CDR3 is CASSPTRGRHGYTF. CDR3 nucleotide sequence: TGTGCCAGCAGCCCCACGCGGGGGAGGCATGGCTACACCTTC.

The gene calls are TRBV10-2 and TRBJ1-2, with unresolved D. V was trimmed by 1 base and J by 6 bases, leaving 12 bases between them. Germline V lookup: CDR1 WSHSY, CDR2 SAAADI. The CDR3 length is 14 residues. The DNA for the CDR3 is TGCGCCAGCAGTGAGTATCTGGAGCGGAATGGCTACACCTTC. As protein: CASSEYLERNGYTF.

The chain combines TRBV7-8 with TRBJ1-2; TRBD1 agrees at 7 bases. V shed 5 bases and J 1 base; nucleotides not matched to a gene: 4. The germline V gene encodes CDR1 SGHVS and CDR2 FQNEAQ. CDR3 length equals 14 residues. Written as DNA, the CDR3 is TGTGCCAGCAGCCGGGACAGCGTTAACTATGGCTACACCTTC. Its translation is CASSRDSVNYGYTF.

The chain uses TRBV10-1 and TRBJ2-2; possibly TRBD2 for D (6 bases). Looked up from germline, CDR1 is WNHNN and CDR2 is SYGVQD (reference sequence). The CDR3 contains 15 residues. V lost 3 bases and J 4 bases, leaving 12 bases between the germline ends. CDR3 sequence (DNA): TGCGCCAGCAGTGAAGGCGGGATCGGCACCGGGGAGCTGTTTTTT. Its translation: CASSEGGIGTGELFF.

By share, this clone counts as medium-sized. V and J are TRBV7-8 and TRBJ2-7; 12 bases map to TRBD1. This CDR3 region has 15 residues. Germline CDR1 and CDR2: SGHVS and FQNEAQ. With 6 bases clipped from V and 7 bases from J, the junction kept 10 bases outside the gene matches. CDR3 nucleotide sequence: TGTGCCAGCAGTTTCCGGGACAGGGGGCTTGGGGAGCAGTACTTC. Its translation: CASSFRDRGLGEQYF. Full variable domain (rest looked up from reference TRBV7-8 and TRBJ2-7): GAGVSQSPRYKVAKRGQDVALRCDPISGHVSLFWYQQALGQGPEFLTYFQNEAQLDKSGLPSDRFFAERPEGSVSTLKIQRTQQEDSAVYLCASSFRDRGLGEQYFGPGTRLTVT.